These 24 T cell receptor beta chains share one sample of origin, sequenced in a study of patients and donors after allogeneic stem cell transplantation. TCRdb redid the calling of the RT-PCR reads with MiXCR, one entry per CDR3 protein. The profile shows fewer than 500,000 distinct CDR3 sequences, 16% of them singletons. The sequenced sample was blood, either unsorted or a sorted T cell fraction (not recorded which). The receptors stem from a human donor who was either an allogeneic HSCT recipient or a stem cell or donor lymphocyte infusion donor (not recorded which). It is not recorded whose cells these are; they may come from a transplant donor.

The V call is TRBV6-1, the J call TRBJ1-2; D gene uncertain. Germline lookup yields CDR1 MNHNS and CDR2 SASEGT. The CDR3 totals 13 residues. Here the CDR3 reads CVVRTDPNYGYTF. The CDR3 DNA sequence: TGTGTCGTAAGGACGGATCCTAACTATGGCTACACCTTC.

The CDR3 is CASSGDRGDRGYGYTF. Here the CDR3 DNA reads TGTGCCAGCAGCGGAGACCGGGGGGACAGGGGCTATGGCTACACCTTC. The V call is TRBV9, the J call TRBJ1-2, with 10 bases matching TRBD1. The trim removed 3 bases at V and 4 bases at J, leaving 9 bases unmatched. This CDR3 has 16 residues. Per germline, CDR1 SGDLS and CDR2 YYNGEE.

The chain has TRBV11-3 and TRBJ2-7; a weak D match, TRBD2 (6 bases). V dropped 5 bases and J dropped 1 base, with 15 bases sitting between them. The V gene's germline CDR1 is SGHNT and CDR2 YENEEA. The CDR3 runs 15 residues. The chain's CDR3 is CASSPGLQGSYEQYF. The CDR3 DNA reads TGTGCCAGCAGCCCGGGACTTCAGGGATCCTACGAGCAGTACTTC.

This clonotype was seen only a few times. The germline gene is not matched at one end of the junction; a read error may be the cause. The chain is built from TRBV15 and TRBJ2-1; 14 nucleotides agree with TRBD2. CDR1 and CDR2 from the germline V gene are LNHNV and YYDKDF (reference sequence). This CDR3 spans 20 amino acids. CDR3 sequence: CAASIAKGLAGEASYNEQFF. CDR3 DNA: TGTGCCGCCAGCATTGCTAAGGGACTAGCGGGAGAAGCGTCCTACAATGAGCAGTTCTTC.

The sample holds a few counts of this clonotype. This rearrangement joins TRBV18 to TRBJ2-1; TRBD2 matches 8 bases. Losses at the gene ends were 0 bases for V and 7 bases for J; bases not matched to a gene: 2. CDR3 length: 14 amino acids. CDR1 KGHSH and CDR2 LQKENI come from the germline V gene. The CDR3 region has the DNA TGTGCCAGCTCACCACCTGCTAGCGGGAATGAGCAGTTCTTC. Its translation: CASSPPASGNEQFF.

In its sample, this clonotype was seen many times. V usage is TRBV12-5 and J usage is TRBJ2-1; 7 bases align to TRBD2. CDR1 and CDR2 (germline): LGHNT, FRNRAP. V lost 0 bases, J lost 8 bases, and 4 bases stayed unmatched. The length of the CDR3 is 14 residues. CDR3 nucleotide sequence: TGTGCTAGTGGTTTGGTGGGGAGGGCCGATGAGCAGTTCTTC. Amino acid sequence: CASGLVGRADEQFF.

The CDR3 DNA sequence: TGTGCCAGCAGCCAAGATCCAGGGCGCTCTGGGGCCAACGTCCTGACTTTC. It specifies CASSQDPGRSGANVLTF. J is TRBJ2-6 and V is TRBV14, with D perhaps TRBD1 (5 bases). Trimming removed 0 bases from V and 0 bases from J, with 9 bases in between. This CDR3 is built from 17 residues. Germline CDR1 is SGHDN and CDR2 is FVKESK.

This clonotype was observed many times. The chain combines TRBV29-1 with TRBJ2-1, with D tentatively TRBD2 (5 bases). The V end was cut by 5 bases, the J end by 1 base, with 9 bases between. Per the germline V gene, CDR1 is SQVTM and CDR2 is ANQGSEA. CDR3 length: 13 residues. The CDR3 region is CSVTSRSYNEQFF. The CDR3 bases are TGCAGCGTTACTAGTAGGTCCTACAATGAGCAGTTCTTC.

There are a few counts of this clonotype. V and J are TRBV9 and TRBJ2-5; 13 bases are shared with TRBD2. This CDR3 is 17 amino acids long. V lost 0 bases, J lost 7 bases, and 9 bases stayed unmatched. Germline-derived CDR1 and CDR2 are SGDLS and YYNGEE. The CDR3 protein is CASSVAGTSGARGTQYF. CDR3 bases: TGTGCCAGCAGCGTAGCGGGGACTAGCGGGGCCCGGGGGACCCAGTACTTC.

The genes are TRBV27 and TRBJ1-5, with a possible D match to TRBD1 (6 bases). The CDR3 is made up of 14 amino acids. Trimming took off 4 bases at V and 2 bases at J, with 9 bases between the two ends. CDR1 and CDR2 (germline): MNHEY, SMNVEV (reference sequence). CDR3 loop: CASSYRDGNQPQHF. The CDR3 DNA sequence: TGTGCCAGCAGTTACAGGGATGGCAATCAGCCCCAGCATTTT.

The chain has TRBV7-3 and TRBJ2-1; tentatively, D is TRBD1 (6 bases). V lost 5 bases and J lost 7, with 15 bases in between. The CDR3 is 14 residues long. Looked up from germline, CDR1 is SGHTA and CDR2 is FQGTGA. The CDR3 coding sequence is TGTGCCAGCAGCGTGGGGGCGTTAGGGAATGAGCAGTTCTTC. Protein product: CASSVGALGNEQFF.

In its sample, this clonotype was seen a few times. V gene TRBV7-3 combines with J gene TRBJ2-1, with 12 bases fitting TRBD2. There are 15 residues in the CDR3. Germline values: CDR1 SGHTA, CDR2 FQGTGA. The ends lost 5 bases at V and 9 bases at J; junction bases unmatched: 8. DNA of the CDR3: TGTGCCAGCAGCATGCTAGCGGGAGGGCGGAGTGAGCAGTTCTTC. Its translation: CASSMLAGGRSEQFF.

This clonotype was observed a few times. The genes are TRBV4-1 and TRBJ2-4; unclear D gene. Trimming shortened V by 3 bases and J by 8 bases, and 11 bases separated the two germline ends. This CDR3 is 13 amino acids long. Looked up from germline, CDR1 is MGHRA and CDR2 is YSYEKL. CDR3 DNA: TGCGCCAGCAGCCACACCTCACCGGACATTCAGTACTTC. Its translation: CASSHTSPDIQYF.

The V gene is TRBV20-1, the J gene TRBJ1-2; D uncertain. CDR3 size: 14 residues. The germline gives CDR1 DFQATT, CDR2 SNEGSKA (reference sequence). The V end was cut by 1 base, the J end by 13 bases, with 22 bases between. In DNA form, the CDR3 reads TGCAGTGCTAGAGGTGACGGCCACGACCGGTCGTTCACCTTC. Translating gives CSARGDGHDRSFTF.

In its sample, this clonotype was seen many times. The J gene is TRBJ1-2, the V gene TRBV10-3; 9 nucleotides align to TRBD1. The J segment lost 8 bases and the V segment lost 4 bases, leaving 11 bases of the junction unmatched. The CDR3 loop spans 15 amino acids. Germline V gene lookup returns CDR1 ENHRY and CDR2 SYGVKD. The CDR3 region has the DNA TGTGCCATCAGTGGACCGGGACAGGGAGGGAGAGGCTACACCTTC. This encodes CAISGPGQGGRGYTF.

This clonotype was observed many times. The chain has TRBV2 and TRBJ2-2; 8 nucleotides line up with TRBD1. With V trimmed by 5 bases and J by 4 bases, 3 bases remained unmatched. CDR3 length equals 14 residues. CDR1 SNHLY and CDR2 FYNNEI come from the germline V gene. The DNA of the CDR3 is TGTGCCAGCAGTCAGACAGGGGTCACCGGGGAGCTGTTTTTT. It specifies CASSQTGVTGELFF.

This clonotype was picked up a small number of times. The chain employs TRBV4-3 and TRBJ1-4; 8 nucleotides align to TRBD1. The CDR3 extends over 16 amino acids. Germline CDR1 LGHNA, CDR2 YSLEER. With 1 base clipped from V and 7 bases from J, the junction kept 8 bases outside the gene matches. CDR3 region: CASSQAVQGAGEKLFF. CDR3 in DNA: TGCGCCAGCAGCCAAGCCGTCCAGGGGGCTGGTGAAAAACTGTTTTTT.

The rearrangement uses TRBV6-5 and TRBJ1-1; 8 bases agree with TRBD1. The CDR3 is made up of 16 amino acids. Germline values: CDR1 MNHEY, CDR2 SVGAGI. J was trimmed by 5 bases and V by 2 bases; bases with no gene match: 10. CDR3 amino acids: CASSYAILTGGTEAFF. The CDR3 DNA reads TGTGCCAGCAGTTACGCGATCCTAACAGGGGGGACTGAAGCTTTCTTT.

The CDR3 DNA is TGTGCCACCAGCAGAGATCATGGGAATCAGCCCCAGCATTTT. Protein: CATSRDHGNQPQHF. V and J are TRBV15 and TRBJ1-5; D unclear. The germline V and J ends were trimmed by 0 bases and 4 bases, with 7 bases remaining between them. CDR1 is LNHNV, CDR2 YYDKDF, per germline (reference sequence). This CDR3 comprises 14 residues.

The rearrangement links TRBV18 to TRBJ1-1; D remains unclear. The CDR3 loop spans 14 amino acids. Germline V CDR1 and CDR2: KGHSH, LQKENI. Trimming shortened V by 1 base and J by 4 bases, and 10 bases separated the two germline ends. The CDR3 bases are TGTGCCAGCTCACCACAGGCGGTGCTCACTGAAGCTTTCTTT. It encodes CASSPQAVLTEAFF.

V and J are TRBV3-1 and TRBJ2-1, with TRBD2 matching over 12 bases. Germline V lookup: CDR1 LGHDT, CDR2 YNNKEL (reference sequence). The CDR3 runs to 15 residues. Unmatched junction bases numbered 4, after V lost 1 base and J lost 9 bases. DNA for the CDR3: TGTGCCAGCAGCCAAGGACTAGCGGGAGTGATTGAGCAGTTCTTC. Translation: CASSQGLAGVIEQFF.

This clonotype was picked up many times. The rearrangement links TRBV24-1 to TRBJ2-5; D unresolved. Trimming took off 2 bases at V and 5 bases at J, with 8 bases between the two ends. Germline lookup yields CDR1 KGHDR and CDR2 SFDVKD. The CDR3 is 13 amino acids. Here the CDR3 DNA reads TGTGCCACCAGTGATTCTAGTGTTGAGACCCAGTACTTC. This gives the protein CATSDSSVETQYF.

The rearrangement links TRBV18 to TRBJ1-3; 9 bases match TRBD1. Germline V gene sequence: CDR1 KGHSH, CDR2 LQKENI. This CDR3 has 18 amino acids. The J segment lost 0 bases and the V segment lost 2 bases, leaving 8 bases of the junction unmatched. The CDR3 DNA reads TGTGCCAGCTCACCAAGGACAGGGGCAAGCCACTCTGGAAACACCATATATTTT. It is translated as CASSPRTGASHSGNTIYF.

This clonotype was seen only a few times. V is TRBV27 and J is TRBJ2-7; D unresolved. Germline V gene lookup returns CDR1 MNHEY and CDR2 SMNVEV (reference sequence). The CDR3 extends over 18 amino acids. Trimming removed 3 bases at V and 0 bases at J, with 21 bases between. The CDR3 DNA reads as TGTGCCAGCAGTTTCCTGAAAACACCCGGCCCCCTCTCCTACGAGCAGTACTTC. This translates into CASSFLKTPGPLSYEQYF.